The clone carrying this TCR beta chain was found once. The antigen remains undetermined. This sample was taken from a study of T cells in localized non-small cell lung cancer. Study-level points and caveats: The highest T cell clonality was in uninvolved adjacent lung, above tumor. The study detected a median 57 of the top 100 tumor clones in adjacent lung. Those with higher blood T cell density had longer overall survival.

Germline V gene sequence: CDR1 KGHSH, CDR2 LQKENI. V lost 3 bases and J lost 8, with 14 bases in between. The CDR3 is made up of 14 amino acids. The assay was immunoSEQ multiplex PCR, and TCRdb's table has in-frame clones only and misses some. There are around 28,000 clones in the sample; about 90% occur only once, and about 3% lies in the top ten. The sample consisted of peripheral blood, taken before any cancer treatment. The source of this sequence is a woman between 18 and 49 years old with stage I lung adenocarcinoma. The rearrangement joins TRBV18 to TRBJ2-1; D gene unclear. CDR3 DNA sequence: TGTGCCAGCTCACCCCCCGGATCCCGCCATGAGCAGTTCTTC. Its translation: CASSPPGSRHEQFF.